Shown below are 27 T cell receptor beta chains from a single sample sequenced in a study of monozygotic twins with cystic fibrosis. Produced via immunoSEQ multiplex PCR; TCRdb's table is partial and in-frame only. The data show some 17,000 clones, with around 96% seen just once and less than 0.8% held by the top ten. Sequencing used blood. These receptors came from a girl aged 2 to 9 with cystic fibrosis.

This rearrangement joins TRBV4-1 to TRBJ2-1, with 10 bases identical to TRBD2. J was trimmed by 4 bases and V by 2 bases; bases with no gene match: 8. The CDR3 consists of 17 residues. Germline assignment: CDR1 MGHRA and CDR2 YSYEKL. CDR3 bases: TGCGCCAGCAGCCAATTCGGACCTAGCGGGGGTTACAATGAGCAGTTCTTC. Translated: CASSQFGPSGGYNEQFF.

This clone was seen just once. This rearrangement joins TRBV5-6 to TRBJ2-5; 10 nucleotides match TRBD2. From germline, CDR1 is SGHDT and CDR2 YYEEEE. Trimming took 0 bases from V and 2 from J; bases not matched to a gene: 1. The CDR3 has 15 residues. DNA for the CDR3: TGTGCCAGCAGCTTGGTACTAGCGGGGCAAGAGACCCAGTACTTC. Its protein is CASSLVLAGQETQYF.

CDR3 region: CASSRLIAGNTEAFF. DNA of the CDR3: TGTGCCAGCAGCCGTCTTATTGCAGGGAACACTGAAGCTTTCTTT. V gene TRBV5-6 combines with J gene TRBJ1-1; D is unclear. Germline V gene lookup returns CDR1 SGHDT and CDR2 YYEEEE. With 4 bases removed from V and 1 base from J, the gap between germline ends came to 14 bases. This CDR3 has 15 residues.

V usage is TRBV2 and J usage is TRBJ2-1; D remains unclear. The CDR3 has 12 amino acids. The germline V and J ends were trimmed by 6 bases and 5 bases, with 8 bases remaining between them. Germline V gene lookup returns CDR1 SNHLY and CDR2 FYNNEI. Here the CDR3 DNA reads TGTGCCAGCAGCGGCGTCGACAATGAGCAGTTCTTC. This codes for CASSGVDNEQFF. The full variable domain, its missing parts supplied by reference TRBV2 and TRBJ2-1, is EPEVTQTPSHQVTQMGQEVILRCVPISNHLYFYWYRQILGQKVEFLVSFYNNEISEKSEIFDDQFSVERPDGSNFTLKIRSTKLEDSAMYFCASSGVDNEQFFGPGTRLTVL.

V gene TRBV7-2 combines with J gene TRBJ2-7, with a weak D call TRBD1 (6 bases). Germline CDR1 SGHTA, CDR2 FQGNSA. Trimming pared 5 bases from V and 2 bases from J, leaving 19 bases between. CDR3 length: 16 residues. DNA for the CDR3: TGTGCCAGCAGCCCGTATAGTCAGGGGCGGGCCTACGAGCAGTACTTC. Protein: CASSPYSQGRAYEQYF.

The V and J genes are TRBV4-1 and TRBJ1-3; D gene ambiguous. V lost 1 base and J lost 0, with 19 bases in between. Germline V gives CDR1 MGHRA, CDR2 YSYEKL. This CDR3 region has 19 residues. The CDR3 DNA sequence: TGCGCCAGCAGCCAAGTAATTATGGTTCCGGGCCGCTCTGGAAACACCATATATTTT. This translates into CASSQVIMVPGRSGNTIYF.

The chain is built from TRBV7-4 and TRBJ1-5; no reliable D call. The germline V gene has CDR1 SGHVT and CDR2 SQSDAQ. Trimming cost V 3 bases and J 0 bases, with 9 bases left between them. This CDR3 comprises 15 residues. The CDR3 DNA follows: TGTGCCAGCAGCTTTCATTGTTATAGCAATCAGCCCCAGCATTTT. This encodes CASSFHCYSNQPQHF.

The chain links TRBV30 to TRBJ1-4; D is unclear. V lost 2 bases and J lost 7, with 5 bases in between. The CDR3 is 11 residues long. The germline CDR1 and CDR2 sequences are GTSNPN and SVGIG (reference sequence). Written as DNA, the CDR3 is TGTGCCTGGAGTCCGAGTGAAAAACTGTTTTTT. This gives the protein CAWSPSEKLFF.

The chain recombines TRBV27 with TRBJ1-6, with unresolved D. The germline V gene encodes CDR1 MNHEY and CDR2 SMNVEV (reference sequence). The CDR3 runs to 18 residues. Between the trimmed V and J ends, which lost 4 bases and 7 bases, there was a span of 23 bases. The chain's CDR3 is CASSSPPPNKRLNSPLHF. The CDR3 coding sequence is TGTGCCAGCAGTTCGCCCCCCCCCAACAAACGTTTGAATTCACCCCTCCACTTT.

The DNA for the CDR3 is TGTGCCAGCAGCTATGACACCTACTATTCACCCCTCCACTTT. As protein: CASSYDTYYSPLHF. The gene calls are TRBV11-2 and TRBJ1-6; D uncertain. The V end was cut by 4 bases, the J end by 8 bases, with 12 bases between. CDR3 length: 14 amino acids. The V gene's germline CDR1 is SGHAT and CDR2 FQNNGV.

J is TRBJ2-7 and V is TRBV7-6; 13 nucleotides agree with TRBD2. CDR1 is SGHVS, CDR2 FNYEAQ, per germline. V lost 1 base, J lost 3 bases, and 6 bases stayed unmatched. The CDR3 extends over 17 amino acids. The CDR3 DNA follows: TGTGCCAGCAGCTTAGGAACTAGCGGGGGGGACCACTACGAGCAGTACTTC. It codes for CASSLGTSGGDHYEQYF.

The rearrangement joins TRBV27 to TRBJ2-1, with D tentatively TRBD2 (7 bases). The germline gives CDR1 MNHEY, CDR2 SMNVEV (reference sequence). CDR3 length equals 14 residues. V was cut by 1 base and J by 5 bases, with 9 bases left in between. CDR3 nucleotide sequence: TGTGCCAGCAGTTTATTGCGGGGGCACAATGAGCAGTTCTTC. It encodes CASSLLRGHNEQFF.

This rearrangement joins TRBV6-5 to TRBJ2-1; D might be TRBD1 or TRBD2, each matching 5 bases. CDR3 size: 16 residues. V gave up 0 bases and J gave up 7 bases, with 16 bases separating them. Germline CDR1 is MNHEY and CDR2 is SVGAGI. The CDR3 nucleotides are TGTGCCAGCAGTTACTCACAAGGGGAGTCGGGGAATGAGCAGTTCTTC. It yields the protein CASSYSQGESGNEQFF.

This chain joins TRBV25-1 and TRBJ2-1, with D unclear. From germline, CDR1 is MGHDK and CDR2 SYGVNS. The CDR3 is 16 residues long. CDR3: CAPRFWQPRSYNEQFF. DNA for the CDR3: TGTGCTCCTAGGTTTTGGCAGCCGAGGTCCTACAATGAGCAGTTCTTC.

The chain has TRBV11-3 and TRBJ1-1; D remains unclear. Germline V gene data show CDR1 as SGHNT and CDR2 as YENEEA. There are 13 residues in the CDR3. V was trimmed by 8 bases and J by 1 base, leaving 11 bases between them. The CDR3 loop reads CASRWQENTEAFF. The CDR3 DNA follows: TGTGCCAGCCGGTGGCAGGAGAACACTGAAGCTTTCTTT.

This clone showed up just once. The chain carries TRBV6-5 and TRBJ2-2, with D unresolved. The CDR3 extends over 11 amino acids. The V end was cut by 5 bases, the J end by 5 bases, with 3 bases between. CDR1 is MNHEY, CDR2 SVGAGI, per germline. Here the CDR3 reads CASSKTGELFF. The DNA of the CDR3 is TGTGCCAGCAGTAAAACCGGGGAGCTGTTTTTT.

This chain connects TRBV7-9 to TRBJ1-1; 11 positions agree with TRBD1. V shed 5 bases, J shed 4 bases, and the junction held 9 bases outside the gene matches. The germline V gene encodes CDR1 SEHNR and CDR2 FQNEAQ (reference sequence). The length of the CDR3 is 16 residues. CDR3 nucleotides: TGTGCCAGCAGCAAGGGGACAGGGGGGAGCCTCACTGAAGCTTTCTTT. Translation gives CASSKGTGGSLTEAFF.

The chain is built from TRBV7-9 and TRBJ2-7; 7 nucleotides agree with TRBD2. The CDR3 sequence is 13 residues long. With 5 bases clipped from V and 3 bases from J, the junction kept 4 bases outside the gene matches. Germline lookup yields CDR1 SEHNR and CDR2 FQNEAQ (reference sequence). The CDR3 DNA is TGTGCCAGCAGCCGAACTAGCGACTACGAGCAGTACTTC. Amino acid sequence: CASSRTSDYEQYF.

The V gene is TRBV4-3, the J gene TRBJ2-1, with 12 bases identical to TRBD2. CDR3 length equals 16 residues. Germline lookup yields CDR1 LGHNA and CDR2 YSLEER. V dropped 3 bases and J dropped 7; count of bases not matched to a gene: 7. Here the CDR3 DNA reads TGCGCCAGCAGCCAGCCTCCTAGCGGGGGGGCTAATGAGCAGTTCTTC. This sequence encodes CASSQPPSGGANEQFF.

The chain is built from TRBV13 and TRBJ1-2, with a possible D match to TRBD1 (6 bases). Germline CDR1 reads PRHDT; CDR2 reads FYEKMQ (reference sequence). V was cut by 5 bases and J by 3 bases, with 13 bases left in between. The CDR3 runs to 14 residues. CDR3 in DNA: TGTGCCAGCAGCGCACAGGGTTCCCACTATGGCTACACCTTC. Residues: CASSAQGSHYGYTF. Combining the CDR3 with reference TRBV13 and TRBJ1-2 gives the whole variable domain AAGVIQSPRHLIKEKRETATLKCYPIPRHDTVYWYQQGPGQDPQFLISFYEKMQSDKGSIPDRFSAQQFSDYHSELNMSSLELGDSALYFCASSAQGSHYGYTFGSGTRLTVV.

A single count supports this clone. The chain links TRBV7-8 to TRBJ2-1; tentatively, D is TRBD1 (6 bases). Trimming removed 5 bases at V and 8 bases at J, with 16 bases between. The CDR3 covers 14 residues. The germline CDR1 and CDR2 sequences are SGHVS and FQNEAQ. The CDR3 here is CASSVNRDNDEQFF. The CDR3, as DNA: TGTGCCAGCAGCGTCAACCGGGACAACGATGAGCAGTTCTTC.

The chain is built from TRBV14 and TRBJ2-7; no reliable D call. This CDR3 is 13 amino acids long. Germline V CDR1 and CDR2: SGHDN, FVKESK. V dropped 3 bases and J dropped 3 bases, with 9 bases sitting between them. In nucleotides, the CDR3 is TGTGCCAGCAGCCATTACAGCCGCTACGAGCAGTACTTC. It yields the protein CASSHYSRYEQYF.

V gene TRBV5-5 combines with J gene TRBJ1-2, with a tentative D call TRBD1 (5 bases). The germline CDR1 and CDR2 sequences are SGHKS and YYEKEE (reference sequence). The V end was cut by 4 bases, the J end by 6 bases, with 22 bases between. The CDR3 extends over 16 amino acids. The CDR3 coding sequence is TGTGCCAGCAGCCCCTCCTACTCCGGGACGATAGATGGCTACACCTTC. Translating gives CASSPSYSGTIDGYTF.

This clone has just one count. The chain is built from TRBV18 and TRBJ2-7; 9 bases map to TRBD2. J gave up 2 bases and V 1 base, and 3 bases lay outside the gene matches. The CDR3 runs 15 residues. Germline CDR1 KGHSH, CDR2 LQKENI. CDR3 in DNA: TGTGCCAGCTCACCACTAGCGGGAGAAACCTACGAGCAGTACTTC. It yields the protein CASSPLAGETYEQYF.

This clone was seen a few times. The J gene is TRBJ1-1, the V gene TRBV5-6, with a possible D match to TRBD1 (6 bases). This CDR3 has 13 residues. V gave up 2 bases and J gave up 4 bases, with 9 bases separating them. Germline V gene data show CDR1 as SGHDT and CDR2 as YYEEEE. CDR3 protein: CASSFGGGTEAFF. As DNA, the CDR3 is TGTGCCAGCAGCTTTGGGGGCGGCACTGAAGCTTTCTTT.

The chain carries TRBV10-3 and TRBJ2-3, with 12 bases identical to TRBD2. The CDR3 sequence is 15 residues long. In germline, CDR1 is ENHRY, CDR2 SYGVKD. J gave up 5 bases and V 6 bases, and 6 bases lay outside the gene matches. The CDR3: CAIRRTSGDLDTQYF. CDR3 sequence (DNA): TGTGCCATCAGAAGGACTAGCGGGGATTTAGATACGCAGTATTTT.

In its sample, this clone was seen once. The chain recombines TRBV14 with TRBJ1-2; TRBD1 is a possible D gene (6 bases). The CDR3 length is 15 residues. Trimming took off 4 bases at V and 1 base at J, with 13 bases between the two ends. CDR1 is SGHDN, CDR2 FVKESK, per germline. In DNA, the CDR3 is TGTGCCAGCAGCCTCCCGGGGGCGAGTAACTATGGCTACACCTTC. Amino acid sequence: CASSLPGASNYGYTF.